A selection of T cell receptor beta chains follows, all from one sample in a study of graft-versus-host responses after intestinal transplantation. Some clones are missing from TCRdb's copy, which holds only in-frame ones; the method was immunoSEQ multiplex PCR. Among about 130,000 clones, around 90% were seen once, and the ten largest hold roughly 0.19%. For these TCRs, the target antigens are not known. Sequenced here: unstimulated CD4+ T cells sorted from spleen or lymph node cells, sampled before intestinal transplant. All receptors come from a human donor who received an intestinal transplant. CDR3s include the opening cysteine and the closing phenylalanine or tryptophan. A D gene is named only where the DNA matches it firmly. Not all rows give a size; the values are once, few, many and, for expanded clones, a class.

TRBJ1-1,TRBV30,.,.,TGTGCCTGGAGTGGACGGGCTATAACTGAAGCTTTCTTT,CAWSGRAITEAFF
TRBJ2-3,TRBV10-2,.,.,TGCGCCAGCCAACAGTACACAGATACGCAGTATTTT,CASQQYTDTQYF
TRBJ1-1,TRBV18,TRBD1,.,TGTGCCAGCTCCAACTTGAGGACAGGGGAGGCTGAAGCTTTCTTT,CASSNLRTGEAEAFF
TRBJ2-3,TRBV21-1,.,.,TGTGCCAGCGGCTACGGGACAGAGGGTAACTTGGGCACAGATACGCAGTATTTT,CASGYGTEGNLGTDTQYF
TRBJ2-3,TRBV18,.,once,TGTGCCAGCTCACTGAGACAAACAGATACGCAGTATTTT,CASSLRQTDTQYF
TRBJ2-5,TRBV5-4,TRBD2,.,TGTGCCAGCAGCTCCACTAGCGGGGCCCCCGAACGACAAGAGACCCAGTACTTC,CASSSTSGAPERQETQYF
TRBJ2-7,TRBV6-1,TRBD1,.,TGTGCCAGCAGAATCGACAGGGGTCGAGTCTACGAGCAGTACTTC,CASRIDRGRVYEQYF
TRBJ2-2,TRBV11-2,.,once,TGTGCCAGCAGCTTAGTGGGCGGGGAGCTGTTTTTT,CASSLVGGELFF
TRBJ1-2,TRBV28,.,.,TGTGCCAGCAGTTTGCAAGGGTCCAGAGGCTACACCTTC,CASSLQGSRGYTF
TRBJ2-7,TRBV4-3,.,.,TGCGCCAGCAGCCTCTACAGGGAAAACTACGAGCAGTACTTC,CASSLYRENYEQYF
TRBJ2-2,TRBV6-5,.,.,TGTGCCAGCAGTGTCCGGGACACGAACACCGGGGAGCTGTTTTTT,CASSVRDTNTGELFF
TRBJ2-1,TRBV11-1,.,.,TGTGCCAGCAGCTTAGCCGCCCTCTACAATGAGCAGTTCTTC,CASSLAALYNEQFF
TRBJ1-2,TRBV6-1,.,.,TGTGCCAGCAGGGACCGGTTCTATGGCTACACCTTC,CASRDRFYGYTF
TRBJ2-7,TRBV18,TRBD2,.,TGTGCCAGCTCCCGGACTAGCGGGAGTTACGAGCAGTACTTC,CASSRTSGSYEQYF
TRBJ2-3,TRBV5-1,TRBD1,once,TGCGCCAGCCGGACAGGGGGTAGCACAGATACGCAGTATTTT,CASRTGGSTDTQYF
TRBJ2-3,TRBV5-1,.,.,TGCGCCAGCAGCTTGGTTCGCGAAACAGATACGCAGTATTTT,CASSLVRETDTQYF
TRBJ1-1,TRBV18,TRBD1,.,TGTGCCAGCTCAGGGGGACAGGGGTTTTTGAACACTGAAGCTTTCTTT,CASSGGQGFLNTEAFF
TRBJ1-1,TRBV28,.,once,TGTGCCAGCAATCTAGGCGAAGCTTTCTTT,CASNLGEAFF
TRBJ1-6,TRBV5-1,.,once,TGCGCCAGCAGCTTGGAGGTGGGGGATAATTCACCCCTCCACTTT,CASSLEVGDNSPLHF
TRBJ1-5,TRBV27,TRBD1,.,TGTGCCAGCAGTTTAGCAGGGGGTTTTAACAATCAGCCCCAGCATTTT,CASSLAGGFNNQPQHF
TRBJ2-1,TRBV14,TRBD2,few,TGTGCCAGCAGCCATAGCGGGGCTACCTACAATGAGCAGTTCTTC,CASSHSGATYNEQFF
TRBJ2-7,TRBV27,.,.,TGTGCCAGCAGTTTCGGTCGGCTAGGACCCTACGAGCAATACTTC,CASSFGRLGPYEQYF
TRBJ2-7,TRBV28,.,.,TGTGCCAGCAGTTTACTCCCGACGGGAACCTACGAGCAGTACTTC,CASSLLPTGTYEQYF
TRBJ1-1,TRBV19,TRBD1,once,TGTGCCAGTAGTATATTAGAGGGGGCCACTGAAGCTTTCTTT,CASSILEGATEAFF
TRBJ2-7,TRBV10-3,.,.,TGTGCCATCAGTGGAGGGGTGAGGGCCGAGCAGTACTTC,CAISGGVRAEQYF
TRBJ2-7,TRBV25-1,.,.,TGTGCCAGCACCCAAGGTCGGGGGGCGTTGGGCTACGAGCAGTACTTC,CASTQGRGALGYEQYF
TRBJ2-7,TRBV27,TRBD1,.,TGTGCCAGCAGTCGAAGGACAGGGAAAATCTACGAGCAGTACTTC,CASSRRTGKIYEQYF
TRBJ2-7,TRBV10-1,TRBD1,.,TGCGCCAGCAGTGAGCCGGGACAGGGTTTAAACGAGCAGTACTTC,CASSEPGQGLNEQYF
TRBJ2-6,TRBV7-2,.,.,TGTGCCAGCAGCTTAGGGATGGCTGGGGCCAACGTCCTGACTTTC,CASSLGMAGANVLTF
TRBJ2-7,TRBV7-2,.,.,TGTGCCAGCAGTCAAAAGAAGGGATCCTACGAGCAGTACTTC,CASSQKKGSYEQYF
TRBJ2-1,TRBV7-2,.,.,TGTGCCAGCAGCCAACGGGGCAGCGGCCTCAATGAGCAGTTCTTC,CASSQRGSGLNEQFF
TRBJ2-7,TRBV6-6,.,.,TGTGCCAGCAGCCAGCCCCGTACAAGCTCCTACGAGCAGTACTTC,CASSQPRTSSYEQYF
TRBJ1-4,TRBV5-1,.,.,TGCGCCAGCAGCCTCCGGGATAGAGGTGAAAAACTGTTTTTT,CASSLRDRGEKLFF
TRBJ1-2,TRBV19,TRBD1,.,TGTGCCAGTAGTGCCACCGGGACAGGGTTAGGGTATGGCTACACCTTC,CASSATGTGLGYGYTF
TRBJ2-6,TRBV5-1,.,.,TGCGCCAGCAGCTTCGGTCCCTTCGGGGCCAACGTCCTGACTTTC,CASSFGPFGANVLTF
TRBJ1-1,TRBV7-7,TRBD1,once,TGTGCTAGCAGCTTAGACAGGGCAACTGAAGCTTTCTTT,CASSLDRATEAFF
TRBJ2-1,TRBV7-9,.,.,TGTGCCAGCAGCTTACTTGGTGAGCAGTTCTTC,CASSLLGEQFF
TRBJ2-7,TRBV4-3,.,.,TGCGCCAGCAGCCAAGAACTCTCCTACGAGCAGTACTTC,CASSQELSYEQYF
TRBJ2-7,TRBV6-5,.,once,TGTGCCAGCAGTCCCGACCCAACAGGGACCTACGAGCAGTACTTC,CASSPDPTGTYEQYF
TRBJ2-2,TRBV11-2,TRBD2,once,TGTGCCAGCAGCTTAGGATCTGCGGGAGGGCCGACCGGGGAGCTGTTTTTT,CASSLGSAGGPTGELFF
TRBJ2-5,TRBV11-2,.,.,TGTGCCAGCAGCTTGGGTGAGAAGACCCAGTACTTC,CASSLGEKTQYF
TRBJ2-7,TRBV19,TRBD1,once,TGTGCCAGTAGTATAGGCCGGACAGGTGGTGGGTTCTCCTACGAGCAGTACTTC,CASSIGRTGGGFSYEQYF
TRBJ1-5,TRBV27,TRBD1,.,TGTGCCAGCAGTTTATTGGGACAGGGTGCCGGAGCCCAGCATTTT,CASSLLGQGAGAQHF
TRBJ2-7,TRBV7-6,.,.,TGTGCCAGCAGCTTAAGGGGCGGGGAGAACTACGAGCAGTACTTC,CASSLRGGENYEQYF